This TCR beta chain was identified during a study of response to subunit inactivated influenza vaccine. This clonotype was found a few times. Its cognate antigen is unknown. The CDR3 contains 17 residues. V shed 0 bases, J shed 0 bases, and the junction held 3 bases outside the gene matches. The germline V gene has CDR1 ENHRY and CDR2 SYGVKD. Study results and limitations: There was a suggestion from the authors that each seasonal influenza vaccination recruits few new T cells.

In TCRdb, the RT-PCR reads were re-called with MiXCR into one record per CDR3 protein. The sample holds approximately 730,000 distinct CDR3 sequences, around 13% seen once. The J gene is TRBJ2-2, the V gene TRBV10-3; 8 positions agree with TRBD1. The material was PBMCs from blood, obtained around two weeks before vaccination. This TCR was sampled from a man aged 45-65 years who received an inactivated influenza vaccine. CDR3 DNA: TGTGCCATCAGTGAGTCACCGGACAGGGCGAACACCGGGGAGCTGTTTTTT. Translated, it gives CAISESPDRANTGELFF.